This passage covers 9 T cell receptor beta chains from one sample sequenced in a study of blood T cells in healthy people across ages. Then a second PCR, running roughly 6 to 12 cycles, was carried out with a sample-barcoded 5' primer and a J-beta primer mix. TCRdb called the 5' RACE reads again in MiXCR, with one record for every CDR3 protein. The table has approximately 1.5 million distinct CDR3 sequences, 34% seen once; the top ten hold roughly 12%. The sequenced sample consisted of blood. The receptors come from a woman aged 25 to 45 in good health.

This clonotype turned up a few times. The J gene is TRBJ2-1, the V gene TRBV10-3, with TRBD2 matching over 9 bases. The length of the CDR3 is 14 residues. Germline CDR1 ENHRY, CDR2 SYGVKD. The V segment lost 10 bases and the J segment 2 bases; nucleotides outside the gene matches: 6. The CDR3 DNA reads as TGTGCCAGCCTTAGCGGGAGTGCCTACAATGAGCAGTTCTTC. It translates to CASLSGSAYNEQFF.

The chain combines TRBV7-2 with TRBJ1-6, with D possibly matching TRBD1 (6 bases). Trimming removed 1 base from V and 9 bases from J, with 13 bases in between. CDR1 SGHTA and CDR2 FQGNSA come from the germline V gene. CDR3 length: 15 amino acids. CDR3 loop: CASSLGQGSASPLHF. The CDR3 DNA reads TGTGCCAGCAGCTTAGGGCAGGGGTCAGCTTCACCCCTCCACTTT.

V gene TRBV5-4 combines with J gene TRBJ2-5; D is unresolved. The J call may be incorrect, as the DNA end agrees better with TRBJ2-7. Germline assignment: CDR1 SGHNT and CDR2 YYREEE (reference sequence). The CDR3 is 15 residues long. The DNA for the CDR3 is TGTGCCAGCAGCTCCTCGCAAGGACGGAGCTACGAGCAGTACTTC. Its translation: CASSSSQGRSYEQYF.

The CDR3 DNA reads as TGTGCCAGCAGCTTTCTACATGGTCAAGAGACCCAGTACTTC. Protein: CASSFLHGQETQYF. The chain is built from TRBV11-2 and TRBJ2-5; no clear D gene. Trimming took off 3 bases at V and 2 bases at J, with 10 bases between the two ends. This CDR3 comprises 14 residues. CDR1 and CDR2 (germline): SGHAT, FQNNGV.

The V call is TRBV6-4, the J call TRBJ2-1; D is possibly TRBD1 (6 bases). The germline gives CDR1 MRHNA, CDR2 SNTAGT. The germline V and J ends were trimmed by 4 bases and 0 bases, with 13 bases remaining between them. There are 16 residues in the CDR3. The CDR3 loop reads CASSARDRSSYNEQFF. The CDR3 DNA reads as TGTGCCAGCAGTGCCCGAGACAGGAGCTCCTACAATGAGCAGTTCTTC.

The sample holds a few counts of this clonotype. The chain carries TRBV3-1 and TRBJ1-6; unclear D gene. The V gene's germline CDR1 is LGHDT and CDR2 YNNKEL (reference sequence). V was trimmed by 3 bases and J by 9 bases, leaving 12 bases between them. The CDR3 is 14 amino acids. The CDR3 nucleotides are TGTGCCAGCAGCCAGGACGGAGGAATTTCACCCCTCCACTTT. It specifies CASSQDGGISPLHF. Drawing the rest from reference TRBV3-1 and TRBJ1-6, the complete variable domain is DTAVSQTPKYLVTQMGNDKSIKCEQNLGHDTMYWYKQDSKKFLKIMFSYNNKELIINETVPNRFSPKSPDKAHLNLHINSLELGDSAVYFCASSQDGGISPLHFGNGTRLTVT.

This clonotype has only one observation. Germline and junction disagree at one end, which may indicate a read error. J is TRBJ2-7 and V is TRBV20-1, with D uncertain. CDR1 and CDR2 (germline): DFQATT, SNEGSKA (reference sequence). This CDR3 has 15 amino acids. The CDR3 region is CSARDTAGRSYGQYF. Here the CDR3 DNA reads TGCAGTGCTAGAGATACGGCCGGCCGGTCCTACGGGCAGTACTTC.

This clonotype was picked up a small number of times. The chain has TRBV13 and TRBJ1-1, with D maybe TRBD1 (5 bases). The germline gives CDR1 PRHDT, CDR2 FYEKMQ (reference sequence). The V end lost 5 bases, the J end lost 10 bases, and 14 bases lay between the germline ends. This CDR3 region has 12 residues. The CDR3, as DNA: TGTGCCAGCAGCCTGGGGACCATAGGAGCTTTCTTT. Protein: CASSLGTIGAFF.

This chain uses TRBV7-9 with TRBJ2-7; D could derive from TRBD1 or TRBD2 (5 bases each). The CDR3 has 16 residues. Germline assignment: CDR1 SEHNR and CDR2 FQNEAQ (reference sequence). The V end lost 2 bases, the J end lost 5 bases, and 19 bases lay between the germline ends. CDR3: CASSLRSGEGLNEQYF. Here the CDR3 DNA reads TGTGCCAGCAGCTTAAGGTCGGGTGAGGGGCTCAACGAGCAGTACTTC.